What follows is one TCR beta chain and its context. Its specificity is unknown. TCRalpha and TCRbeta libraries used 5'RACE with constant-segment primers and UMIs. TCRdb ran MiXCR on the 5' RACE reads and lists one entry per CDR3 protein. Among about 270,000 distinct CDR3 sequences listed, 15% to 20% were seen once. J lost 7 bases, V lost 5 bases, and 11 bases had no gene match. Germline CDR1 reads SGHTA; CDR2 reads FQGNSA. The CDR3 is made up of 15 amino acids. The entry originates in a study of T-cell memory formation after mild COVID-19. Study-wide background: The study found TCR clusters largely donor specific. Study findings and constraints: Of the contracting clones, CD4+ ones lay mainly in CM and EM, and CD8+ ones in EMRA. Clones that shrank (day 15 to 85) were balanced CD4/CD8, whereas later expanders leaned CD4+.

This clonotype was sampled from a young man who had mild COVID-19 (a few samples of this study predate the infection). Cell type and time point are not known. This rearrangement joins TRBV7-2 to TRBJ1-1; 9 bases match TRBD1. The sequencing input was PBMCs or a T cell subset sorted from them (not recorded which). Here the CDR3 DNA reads TGTGCCAGCAGCAGACACTCGGACAGGGGAATTGAAGCTTTCTTT. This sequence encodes CASSRHSDRGIEAFF. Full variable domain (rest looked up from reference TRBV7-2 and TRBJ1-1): GAGVSQSPSNKVTEKGKDVELRCDPISGHTALYWYRQSLGQGLEFLIYFQGNSAPDKSGLPSDRFSAERTGGSVSTLTIQRTQQEDSAVYLCASSRHSDRGIEAFFGQGTRLTVV.